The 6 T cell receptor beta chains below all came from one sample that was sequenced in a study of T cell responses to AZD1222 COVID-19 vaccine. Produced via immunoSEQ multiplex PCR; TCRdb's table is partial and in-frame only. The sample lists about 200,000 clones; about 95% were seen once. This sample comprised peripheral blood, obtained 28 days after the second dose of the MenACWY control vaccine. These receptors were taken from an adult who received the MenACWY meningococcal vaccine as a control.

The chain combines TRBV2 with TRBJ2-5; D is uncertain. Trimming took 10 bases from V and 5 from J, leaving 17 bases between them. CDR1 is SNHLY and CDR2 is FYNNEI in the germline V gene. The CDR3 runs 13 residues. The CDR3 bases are TGTGCCACAGAGTTAGGGTCTGGGGAGACCCAGTACTTC. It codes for CATELGSGETQYF.

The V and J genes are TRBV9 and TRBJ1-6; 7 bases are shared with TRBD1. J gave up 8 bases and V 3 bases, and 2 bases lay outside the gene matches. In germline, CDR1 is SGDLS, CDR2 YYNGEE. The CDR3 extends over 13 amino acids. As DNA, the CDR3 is TGTGCCAGCAGCGGACAGGGAGATTCACCCCTCCACTTT. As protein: CASSGQGDSPLHF.

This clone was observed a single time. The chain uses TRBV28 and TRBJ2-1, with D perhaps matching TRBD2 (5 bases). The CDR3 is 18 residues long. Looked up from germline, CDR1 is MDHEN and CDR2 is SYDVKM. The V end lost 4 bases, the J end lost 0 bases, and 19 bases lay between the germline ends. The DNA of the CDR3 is TGTGCCAGCAGTTCCGGTGGGGTAGCGCTTAGCTCCTACAATGAGCAGTTCTTC. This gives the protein CASSSGGVALSSYNEQFF.

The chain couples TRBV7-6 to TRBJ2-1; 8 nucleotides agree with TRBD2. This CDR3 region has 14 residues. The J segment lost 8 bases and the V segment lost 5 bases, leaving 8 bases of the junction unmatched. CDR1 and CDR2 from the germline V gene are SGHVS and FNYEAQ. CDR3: CASSHGGVDYEQFF. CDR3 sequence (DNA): TGTGCCAGCAGCCACGGGGGGGTGGACTATGAGCAGTTCTTC. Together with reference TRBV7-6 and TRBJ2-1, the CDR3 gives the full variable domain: GAGVSQSPRYKVTKRGQDVALRCDPISGHVSLYWYRQALGQGPEFLTYFNYEAQQDKSGLPNDRFSAERPEGSISTLTIQRTEQRDSAMYRCASSHGGVDYEQFFGPGTRLTVL.

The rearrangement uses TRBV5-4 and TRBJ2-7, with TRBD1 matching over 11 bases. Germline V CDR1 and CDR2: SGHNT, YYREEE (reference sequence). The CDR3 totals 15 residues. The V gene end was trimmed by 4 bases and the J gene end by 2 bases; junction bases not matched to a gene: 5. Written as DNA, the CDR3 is TGTGCCAGCAGCCGTGGACAGGGGGCGCCCTACGAGCAGTACTTC. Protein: CASSRGQGAPYEQYF.

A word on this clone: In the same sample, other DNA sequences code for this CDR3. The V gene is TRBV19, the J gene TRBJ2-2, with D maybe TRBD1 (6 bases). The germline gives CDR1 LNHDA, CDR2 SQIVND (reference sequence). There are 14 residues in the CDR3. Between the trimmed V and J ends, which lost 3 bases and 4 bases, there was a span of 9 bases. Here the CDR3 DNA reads TGTGCCAGTAGTATCGGACAGACCACCGGGGAGCTGTTTTTT. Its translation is CASSIGQTTGELFF. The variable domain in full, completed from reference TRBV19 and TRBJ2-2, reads DGGITQSPKYLFRKEGQNVTLSCEQNLNHDAMYWYRQDPGQGLRLIYYSQIVNDFQKGDIAEGYSVSREKKESFPLTVTSAQKNPTAFYLCASSIGQTTGELFFGEGSRLTVL.